The sequence of this T cell receptor beta chain was determined in a study of cytomegalovirus exposure and HLA in healthy donors. At the level of the study: Most genotyped donors, roughly 83% of some 400, had Caucasian-associated genetic ancestry. Whole-study results and caveats: For most subjects, TCR beta sequences were reported to predict HLA-A and HLA-B alleles with accuracy. Rarity held for most TCR sequences, but there were some public TCRs that occurred in many donors.

The PCR was carried out with 60 Vbeta primers and 13 Jbeta primers. Here immunoSEQ multiplex PCR was the method, and the copy in TCRdb shows in-frame clones only, minus some. The table lists roughly 230,000 clones, around 90% of them singletons, with 1.5% to 2% in the top ten. Every donor was a healthy person donating bone marrow. Concerning this clone itself: Antigen: not known.

The TCR originated in a girl aged 2-10 years in good health and CMV-seronegative. The sample was PBMCs.

The CDR3 nucleotides read TGTGCCAGCAGCTTAAGCCAGGTAGCTAACTATGGCTACACCTTC. Translation: CASSLSQVANYGYTF. This chain connects TRBV5-8 to TRBJ1-2; unclear D gene. Trimming removed 2 bases from V and 0 bases from J, with 11 bases in between. Germline V gene lookup returns CDR1 SGHTS and CDR2 YDEGEE. This CDR3 comprises 15 residues.